These 20 T cell receptor beta chains were all obtained from the same sample, sequenced in a study of T-cell memory formation after mild COVID-19 (dated by TCRdb to the early 2020s). The library was produced with 5' RACE. TCRdb shows the sequencer as Illumina NovaSeq 6000. TCRdb passed the public sequencing reads through fastp at Q25 and MiXCR, retaining productive beta sequences. Rows with one shared CDR3 protein collapse into an entry with the most common genes and DNA. In this sample the table shows about 320,000 distinct CDR3 sequences, 14% of which occur a single time. The top ten hold 21% of the sample. The source material was PBMCs or a T cell subset sorted from them (not recorded which). These receptors were taken from a man aged 18 to 30 who had mild COVID-19 (a few samples of this study predate the infection). The sample titles of this study are shuffled in the database, so cell type and time point are left out; the donor was told from shared clones.

The V and J genes are TRBV3-1 and TRBJ1-3; D gene ambiguous. Germline-derived CDR1 and CDR2 are LGHDT and YNNKEL (reference sequence). This CDR3 region has 16 residues. Trimming removed 2 bases at V and 7 bases at J, with 18 bases between. The CDR3 DNA sequence: TGTGCCAGCAGCCAACTTTTGTCCGTCCTCAAGAACACCATATATTTT. Its translation is CASSQLLSVLKNTIYF.

There are a few counts of this clonotype. The rearrangement uses TRBV5-1 and TRBJ2-3, with 8 bases identical to TRBD2. Germline V lookup: CDR1 SGHRS, CDR2 YFSETQ. After removal of 4 bases from V and 5 bases from J, the junction contained 6 bases not matched to a gene. The length of the CDR3 is 14 residues. Here the CDR3 DNA reads TGCGCCAGCAGCGAGGGACTAGACAGAGATACGCAGTATTTT. Translation gives CASSEGLDRDTQYF.

V is TRBV12-3 or TRBV12-4 and J is TRBJ2-5; D might be TRBD1 or TRBD2, each matching 5 bases. This CDR3 has 14 residues. V was pared by 7 bases and J by 5 bases, with 17 bases between. CDR3 protein: CASTPYGAVETQYF. Written as DNA, the CDR3 is TGTGCCAGCACCCCGTACGGGGCGGTCGAGACCCAGTACTTC.

The chain couples TRBV20-1 to TRBJ2-2, with D perhaps matching TRBD2 (7 bases). The CDR3 covers 15 residues. Germline CDR1 DFQATT, CDR2 SNEGSKA (reference sequence). The germline V and J ends were trimmed by 5 bases and 8 bases, with 21 bases remaining between them. CDR3 residues: CSAAYRGGEKGELFF. CDR3 DNA: TGCAGTGCTGCCTACAGAGGGGGGGAGAAAGGGGAGCTGTTTTTT.

This clonotype came up a few times. V is TRBV7-2 and J is TRBJ1-5, with 11 bases aligning to TRBD1. CDR3 length: 18 amino acids. Trimming removed 5 bases from V and 2 bases from J; junction bases left unmatched: 11. CDR1 and CDR2 (germline): SGHTA, FQGNSA. CDR3 sequence reads: CASSVWGTGGTGNQPQHF. The CDR3 DNA is TGTGCCAGCAGCGTCTGGGGGACAGGGGGAACTGGCAATCAGCCCCAGCATTTT.

This clonotype appeared a few times. The chain has TRBV6-6 and TRBJ2-7; TRBD1 agrees at 7 bases. Germline values: CDR1 MNHNY, CDR2 SVGAGI (reference sequence). CDR3 length: 11 amino acids. The CDR3 reads CACGRGYEQYV. The CDR3 DNA follows: TGTGCGTGCGGCAGGGGGTACGAGCAGTACGTC.

This clonotype was observed at least ten times. The V gene is TRBV7-2, the J gene TRBJ2-7; possibly TRBD2 for D (6 bases). This CDR3 spans 13 amino acids. The V gene lost 5 bases and the J gene lost 7 bases, with 15 bases spanning the gap. Germline V gene sequence: CDR1 SGHTA, CDR2 FQGNSA. CDR3 residues: CASSARRGGEQYF. The CDR3 region has the DNA TGTGCCAGCAGCGCACGGCGGGGCGGTGAGCAGTACTTC.

This clonotype showed up just a few times. The V gene is TRBV20-1, the J gene TRBJ1-4; the match to TRBD1 covers 7 bases. CDR1 and CDR2 (germline): DFQATT, SNEGSKA (reference sequence). This CDR3 contains 14 residues. The trim removed 0 bases at V and 8 bases at J, leaving 6 bases unmatched. The DNA of the CDR3 is TGCAGTGCTAGAGATTCCCAGGGGGGCGAAAAACTGTTTTTT. It is translated as CSARDSQGGEKLFF.

This clonotype was recorded at least ten times. This rearrangement joins TRBV7-8 to TRBJ2-3; D might be TRBD2 (6 bases). Germline lookup yields CDR1 SGHVS and CDR2 FQNEAQ. V lost 4 bases and J 0 bases, leaving 14 bases between the germline ends. This CDR3 is 16 amino acids long. The CDR3 region is CASSSGTVSSTDTQYF. The DNA for the CDR3 is TGTGCCAGCAGCTCCGGGACTGTATCAAGCACAGATACGCAGTATTTT.

In this sample, this clonotype turned up a few times. V usage is TRBV6-5 and J usage is TRBJ2-1; TRBD1 is a possible D gene (6 bases). Germline V lookup: CDR1 MNHEY, CDR2 SVGAGI. This CDR3 comprises 14 residues. Trimming removed 2 bases at V and 2 bases at J, with 7 bases between. The CDR3 sequence: CASSYAGAYNEQFF. The CDR3 DNA is TGTGCCAGCAGTTACGCAGGGGCCTACAATGAGCAGTTCTTC.

The genes are TRBV4-3 and TRBJ1-2, with TRBD1 identical over 7 bases. Trimming took 4 bases from V and 7 from J; bases not matched to a gene: 12. The CDR3 covers 15 residues. CDR1 LGHNA and CDR2 YSLEER come from the germline V gene. CDR3 loop: CASSRTRGQSIGYTF. CDR3 in DNA: TGCGCCAGCAGCCGAACCCGGGGACAGTCAATTGGCTACACCTTC.

This chain joins TRBV7-9 and TRBJ2-4; D is possibly TRBD2 (5 bases). V was pared by 3 bases and J by 1 base, with 13 bases between. The CDR3 consists of 16 residues. Germline CDR1 is SEHNR and CDR2 is FQNEAQ (reference sequence). The CDR3 nucleotides are TGTGCCAGCAGCTTGGTGGGCCTAGCCGCCAAAAACATTCAGTACTTC. It encodes CASSLVGLAAKNIQYF.

The chain employs TRBV5-1 and TRBJ2-3; no firm D call. CDR3 length equals 15 residues. Trimming shortened V by 2 bases and J by 0 bases, and 10 bases separated the two germline ends. The germline gives CDR1 SGHRS, CDR2 YFSETQ. The CDR3 spells CASSLYGDSTDTQYF. The CDR3 DNA reads as TGCGCCAGCAGCTTATACGGAGACAGCACAGATACGCAGTATTTT.

The chain has TRBV5-1 and TRBJ2-3; a possible D gene is TRBD1 (7 bases). V lost 4 bases and J lost 4, with 16 bases in between. The germline CDR1 and CDR2 sequences are SGHRS and YFSETQ. The CDR3 runs 15 residues. The CDR3 is CASSPGAGGSDTQYF. The CDR3 nucleotides are TGCGCCAGCAGCCCGGGGGCAGGGGGGTCAGATACGCAGTATTTT.

The chain couples TRBV18 to TRBJ1-2; D is unclear. CDR1 and CDR2 (germline): KGHSH, LQKENI. The CDR3 extends over 16 amino acids. Trimming left V 3 bases short and J 0 bases short, with 14 bases between. In nucleotides, the CDR3 is TGTGCCAGCTCACCGTTCCGGGCGGTAGCTAACTATGGCTACACCTTC. Encoded protein: CASSPFRAVANYGYTF.

This clonotype has a handful of counts. This chain's CDR3 is CATAEYNTQYF. The CDR3 coding sequence is TGTGCCACCGCGGAGTATAATACGCAGTATTTT. The chain carries TRBV24-1 and TRBJ2-3; D uncertain. The germline V gene encodes CDR1 KGHDR and CDR2 SFDVKD. CDR3 length: 11 amino acids. The ends were cut back, 9 bases at V and 7 bases at J, with 10 bases in the middle.

This clonotype was recorded a few times. The genes are TRBV3-1 and TRBJ2-1, with D maybe TRBD1 (6 bases). This CDR3 spans 13 amino acids. Germline CDR1 and CDR2: LGHDT and YNNKEL (reference sequence). V was cut by 5 bases and J by 6 bases, with 11 bases left in between. The CDR3 spells CASSFHRVNEQFF. CDR3 DNA sequence: TGTGCCAGCAGCTTCCACAGGGTCAATGAGCAGTTCTTC.

This clonotype occurred many times. The chain employs TRBV6-4 and TRBJ2-3, with D perhaps matching TRBD2 (7 bases). This CDR3 contains 14 residues. Trimming removed 3 bases at V and 4 bases at J, with 11 bases between. Looked up from germline, CDR1 is MRHNA and CDR2 is SNTAGT. The CDR3: CASSEGGGADTQYF. As DNA, the CDR3 is TGTGCCAGCAGTGAAGGAGGGGGGGCAGATACGCAGTATTTT.

In its sample, this clonotype was seen a few times. This chain joins TRBV20-1 and TRBJ2-7, with no clear D. The germline gives CDR1 DFQATT, CDR2 SNEGSKA (reference sequence). This CDR3 has 13 amino acids. V lost 1 base and J 5 bases, leaving 12 bases between the germline ends. The CDR3 DNA reads TGCAGTGCTAGAGGACCGGTTAGTAACGAGCAGTACTTC. Encoded protein: CSARGPVSNEQYF.

The chain employs TRBV27 and TRBJ2-1, with 8 bases identical to TRBD2. The CDR3 covers 15 residues. Germline V gene sequence: CDR1 MNHEY, CDR2 SMNVEV (reference sequence). Trimming removed 4 bases from V and 6 bases from J; junction bases left unmatched: 8. CDR3 bases: TGTGCCAGCAGTTACCCGGGACTAGGAACCAATGAGCAGTTCTTC. It translates to CASSYPGLGTNEQFF.